This T cell receptor beta chain was captured by sequencing in a study of Tregs in tolerant kidney transplant recipients. General study findings and limits: This study did not directly address biological reproducibility.

Data came from immunoSEQ multiplex PCR; TCRdb stores just in-frame clones and leaves some out. The table lists 75,000 to 100,000 clones, around nine tenths of them singletons. Trimming at V came to 6 bases and at J to 3 bases, leaving 5 bases not matched to a gene. The CDR3 runs to 13 residues. Germline assignment: CDR1 SGHDN and CDR2 FVKESK. With regard to this clone: Antigen: not known.

The source of this sequence is a human donor in good health. The V and J genes are TRBV14 and TRBJ2-7, with TRBD1 identical over 7 bases. Input material: CD8+ T cells from blood. CDR3 amino acids: CASRRTGGYEQYF. The CDR3 bases are TGTGCCAGCAGACGGACAGGAGGCTACGAGCAGTACTTC.